The entry that follows covers one TCR beta chain sequence. Germline assignment: CDR1 MNHEY and CDR2 SVGEGT. This CDR3 spans 15 amino acids. With 4 bases removed from V and 2 bases from J, the gap between germline ends came to 15 bases. Produced via immunoSEQ multiplex PCR; TCRdb's table is partial and in-frame only. The data show some 65,000 clones, roughly 84% seen once. The sample belongs to a study of blood T cell repertoires in COVID-19. The sequenced material came from peripheral blood. V and J are TRBV6-2 or TRBV6-3 and TRBJ2-7, with D possibly being TRBD2 (5 bases). The TCR was taken from a woman between 70 and 85 years old with acute or convalescent COVID-19. CDR3 amino acids: CASSSRGMATYEQYF. For the CDR3, the DNA is TGTGCCAGCAGTTCCAGAGGGATGGCCACCTACGAGCAGTACTTC.